This T cell receptor (beta chain) was retrieved from a study of shared clonotypes between healthy human individuals. Only in-frame clones appear in the TCRdb table, and some are missing; sequencing was by immunoSEQ multiplex PCR. The sample includes a few hundred thousand clones, 65% of them seen just once. CDR1 SGHNT and CDR2 YENEEA come from the germline V gene. This CDR3 is 15 amino acids long. The trim removed 5 bases at V and 6 bases at J, leaving 11 bases unmatched. This receptor was identified in a man aged 25-45 years in good health. The gene calls are TRBV11-3 and TRBJ2-3; 7 bases agree with TRBD2. What was sequenced was memory CD4+ T cells sorted from blood. Subset given: CD45RA-negative fraction. The CDR3 sequence is CASSAASGYRDTQYF. In DNA form, the CDR3 reads TGTGCCAGCAGCGCCGCTAGCGGATACAGGGATACGCAGTATTTT.